The 22 T cell receptor beta chains presented below share a single source sample, sequenced in a study of blood T cell repertoires in COVID-19. Generated by immunoSEQ multiplex PCR, the TCRdb table keeps only in-frame clones and is missing some. The profile shows about 130,000 clones, 80% to 95% of them singletons. Sequencing was done on a sample of peripheral blood. These receptor sequences come from a man aged 45 to 65 with COVID-19, enrolled during active disease.

Of note for this clone: Other DNA sequences of this sample code for an identical CDR3. V usage is TRBV9 and J usage is TRBJ2-1; TRBD2 agrees at 11 bases. Unmatched junction bases numbered 1, after V lost 3 bases and J lost 2 bases. CDR1 and CDR2 (germline): SGDLS, YYNGEE. CDR3 size: 15 residues. The CDR3 bases are TGTGCCAGCAGCGCGACTAGCGGGACCTACAATGAGCAGTTCTTC. As protein: CASSATSGTYNEQFF.

The V gene is TRBV6-5, the J gene TRBJ1-1; D gene ambiguous. The CDR3 covers 14 residues. Per germline, CDR1 MNHEY and CDR2 SVGAGI. The germline V and J ends were trimmed by 2 bases and 4 bases, with 11 bases remaining between them. The CDR3: CASSYGREGTEAFF. DNA of the CDR3: TGTGCCAGCAGTTACGGGAGGGAGGGCACTGAAGCTTTCTTT.

The gene calls are TRBV5-1 and TRBJ2-1, with 7 nucleotides matching TRBD2. The CDR3 runs to 16 residues. V was pared by 0 bases and J by 0 bases, with 3 bases of the junction left unmatched. Germline assignment: CDR1 SGHRS and CDR2 YFSETQ. CDR3 nucleotide sequence: TGCGCCAGCAGCTTGGAAGGCGGGAGCTCCTACAATGAGCAGTTCTTC. This gives the protein CASSLEGGSSYNEQFF. The variable domain in full, completed from reference TRBV5-1 and TRBJ2-1, reads KAGVTQTPRYLIKTRGQQVTLSCSPISGHRSVSWYQQTPGQGLQFLFEYFSETQRNKGNFPGRFSGRQFSNSRSEMNVSTLELGDSALYLCASSLEGGSSYNEQFFGPGTRLTVL.

J is TRBJ2-5 and V is TRBV30, with TRBD2 as a possible D gene (6 bases). Deletions cut 0 bases from V and 3 bases from J, with 14 bases between. Germline V lookup: CDR1 GTSNPN, CDR2 SVGIG (reference sequence). The length of the CDR3 is 15 residues. CDR3 bases: TGTGCCTGGAGTGTACTGAGTAGCGGCGAAGAGACCCAGTACTTC. Translating gives CAWSVLSSGEETQYF.

V usage is TRBV28 and J usage is TRBJ1-6, with D unclear. CDR1 and CDR2 (germline): MDHEN, SYDVKM. V lost 3 bases and J lost 7, with 10 bases in between. The CDR3 extends over 14 amino acids. The CDR3 DNA reads TGTGCCAGCAGTTTTGAGACAAAGAATTCACCCCTCCACTTT. Its translation: CASSFETKNSPLHF. The variable domain in full, with the rest retrieved from reference TRBV28 and TRBJ1-6, is DVKVTQSSRYLVKRTGEKVFLECVQDMDHENMFWYRQDPGLGLRLIYFSYDVKMKEKGDIPEGYSVSREKKERFSLILESASTNQTSMYLCASSFETKNSPLHFGNGTRLTVT.

This chain uses TRBV7-6 with TRBJ1-1, with 8 bases lining up with TRBD1. Germline CDR1 and CDR2: SGHVS and FNYEAQ. The CDR3 contains 16 residues. V shed 1 base and J 3 bases; nucleotides not matched to a gene: 7. CDR3 DNA sequence: TGTGCCAGCAGCTTAGAGGACAGGGTCTTTGACACTGAAGCTTTCTTT. It specifies CASSLEDRVFDTEAFF.

This clone appeared once. The chain carries TRBV9 and TRBJ1-1; weak D call: TRBD1 (5 bases). This CDR3 spans 13 amino acids. The V end lost 5 bases, the J end lost 2 bases, and 10 bases lay between the germline ends. Germline CDR1 reads SGDLS; CDR2 reads YYNGEE. The CDR3, as DNA: TGTGCCAGCAGTCCCAGGGAAAACACTGAAGCTTTCTTT. It codes for CASSPRENTEAFF. The full variable domain, completed using reference TRBV9 and TRBJ1-1, is DSGVTQTPKHLITATGQRVTLRCSPRSGDLSVYWYQQSLDQGLQFLIQYYNGEERAKGNILERFSAQQFPDLHSELNLSSLELGDSALYFCASSPRENTEAFFGQGTRLTVV.

This chain links TRBV27 with TRBJ1-5; weak D call: TRBD1 (5 bases). The germline V and J ends were trimmed by 8 bases and 2 bases, with 13 bases remaining between them. This CDR3 spans 14 amino acids. Germline loops: CDR1 MNHEY, CDR2 SMNVEV (reference sequence). CDR3 nucleotides: TGTGCCAGCGGGCCGGGGGGTGGCAATCAGCCCCAGCATTTT. Protein sequence: CASGPGGGNQPQHF.

This chain connects TRBV4-1 to TRBJ2-1; the match to TRBD2 covers 12 bases. CDR1 MGHRA and CDR2 YSYEKL come from the germline V gene. The trim removed 4 bases at V and 10 bases at J, leaving 14 bases unmatched. The CDR3 spans 17 residues. This CDR3 is CASSREGASGRAEEQFF. The CDR3 nucleotides are TGCGCCAGCAGCCGGGAGGGGGCTAGCGGGAGGGCCGAGGAGCAGTTCTTC.

The chain recombines TRBV7-8 with TRBJ1-5; 11 nucleotides match TRBD1. This CDR3 has 16 residues. Germline CDR1 and CDR2: SGHVS and FQNEAQ. Losses at the gene ends were 5 bases for V and 4 bases for J; bases not matched to a gene: 7. The CDR3 bases are TGTGCCAGCAGCAACATAGGGACAGGGGGAAATCAGCCCCAGCATTTT. This sequence encodes CASSNIGTGGNQPQHF.

This chain joins TRBV5-5 and TRBJ1-1; possible D gene TRBD1, 5 bases. Germline V CDR1 and CDR2: SGHKS, YYEKEE (reference sequence). V gave up 3 bases and J gave up 1 base, with 7 bases separating them. CDR3 size: 13 residues. The CDR3 DNA reads as TGTGCCAGCAGCTACCAGGGGAACACTGAAGCTTTCTTT. Translating it yields CASSYQGNTEAFF.

V and J are TRBV9 and TRBJ2-3; 8 nucleotides line up with TRBD2. This CDR3 comprises 15 residues. Looked up from germline, CDR1 is SGDLS and CDR2 is YYNGEE. Unmatched junction bases numbered 3, after V lost 2 bases and J lost 1 base. The CDR3 bases are TGTGCCAGCAGCGTCCGGGAGGGCCGCACAGATACGCAGTATTTT. Its protein product is CASSVREGRTDTQYF.

V gene TRBV30 combines with J gene TRBJ1-1; D perhaps matches TRBD1 (6 bases). Trimming shortened V by 4 bases and J by 1 base, and 7 bases separated the two germline ends. Germline V CDR1 and CDR2: GTSNPN, SVGIG (reference sequence). The CDR3 runs 12 residues. DNA for the CDR3: TGTGCCTGGATACAGGGGAACACTGAAGCTTTCTTT. Residues: CAWIQGNTEAFF.

The chain has TRBV7-3 and TRBJ2-1; D is perhaps TRBD2 (5 bases). Germline values: CDR1 SGHTA, CDR2 FQGTGA. This CDR3 is built from 14 residues. V was cut by 5 bases and J by 0 bases, with 8 bases left in between. The DNA for the CDR3 is TGTGCCAGCAGCCCAGACTACTCCTACAATGAGCAGTTCTTC. Translated: CASSPDYSYNEQFF.

The rearrangement uses TRBV11-2 and TRBJ2-1; 13 bases line up with TRBD2. Germline-derived CDR1 and CDR2 are SGHAT and FQNNGV. The V segment lost 4 bases and the J segment 9 bases; nucleotides outside the gene matches: 12. The CDR3 spans 17 residues. In DNA form, the CDR3 reads TGTGCCAGCAGCTCCTGGACACTAGCGGGAGGGTTTGGTGAGCAGTTCTTC. Translated: CASSSWTLAGGFGEQFF.

The chain is built from TRBV3-1 (or the pseudogene TRBV3-2) and TRBJ1-1; the D gene is possibly TRBD1 (6 bases). V was cut by 4 bases and J by 2 bases, with 11 bases left in between. Per the germline V gene, CDR1 is LGHDT and CDR2 is YNNKEL (reference sequence). This CDR3 is built from 14 residues. In DNA form, the CDR3 reads TGTGCCAGCAGCCCCGGGACAACTAACACTGAAGCTTTCTTT. This sequence encodes CASSPGTTNTEAFF.

The CDR3 reads CASSMTSGSGETQYF. CDR3 coding DNA: TGTGCCAGCAGTATGACCAGCGGGAGTGGTGAGACCCAGTACTTC. The chain is built from TRBV28 and TRBJ2-5; 8 bases align to TRBD2. The CDR3 spans 15 residues. J gave up 5 bases and V 5 bases, and 10 bases lay outside the gene matches. The germline V gene encodes CDR1 MDHEN and CDR2 SYDVKM.

The chain carries TRBV6-5 and TRBJ1-3; 7 nucleotides match TRBD1. The germline V gene has CDR1 MNHEY and CDR2 SVGAGI. The CDR3 is 15 amino acids. With 5 bases clipped from V and 2 bases from J, the junction kept 6 bases outside the gene matches. CDR3 nucleotides: TGTGCCAGCAGTAAGACAGGGCTGGCTGGAAACACCATATATTTT. This translates into CASSKTGLAGNTIYF.

The CDR3 is CASSLREREGPIEQYV. Here the CDR3 DNA reads TGTGCCAGCAGCTTAAGGGAGCGGGAGGGCCCTATCGAGCAGTACGTC. The V gene is TRBV7-8, the J gene TRBJ2-7, with 10 bases that match TRBD2. CDR1 and CDR2 from the germline V gene are SGHVS and FQNEAQ. The trim removed 2 bases at V and 6 bases at J, leaving 10 bases unmatched. The CDR3 consists of 16 residues.

The chain joins TRBV28 to TRBJ1-1; tentatively, D is TRBD1 (6 bases). This CDR3 comprises 17 residues. V dropped 1 base and J dropped 1 base, with 16 bases sitting between them. Germline lookup yields CDR1 MDHEN and CDR2 SYDVKM. CDR3 DNA: TGTGCCAGCAGTTTATCGGGGGGCGCTTCGGGGAACACTGAAGCTTTCTTT. Residues: CASSLSGGASGNTEAFF.

This clone was seen once. This chain links TRBV6-5 with TRBJ1-3; D gene uncertain. Germline CDR1 reads MNHEY; CDR2 reads SVGAGI. The CDR3 is 15 amino acids. Between the trimmed V and J ends, which lost 3 bases and 0 bases, there was a span of 9 bases. The CDR3 spells CASSYSGSSGNTIYF. The CDR3 DNA reads as TGTGCCAGCAGTTATTCGGGATCCTCTGGAAACACCATATATTTT.

The V gene is TRBV4-2, the J gene TRBJ2-2; TRBD1 aligns across 11 bases. The CDR3 extends over 15 amino acids. CDR1 LGHNA and CDR2 YNFKEQ come from the germline V gene. Germline trimming cut 5 bases from V and 7 bases from J; bases unmatched to any gene: 6. The CDR3 DNA sequence: TGTGCCAGCAGCTCCGGACAGGGGGCAGGCGGGGAGCTGTTTTTT. It specifies CASSSGQGAGGELFF.